A selection of T cell receptor beta chains follows, all from one sample in a study of blood T cell repertoires in COVID-19. Generated by immunoSEQ multiplex PCR, the TCRdb table keeps only in-frame clones and is missing some. Among around 59,000 clones listed, 65% to 90% were seen once. Sequences were obtained from peripheral blood. The receptor source for this set is a woman older than 75 with active or convalescent COVID-19. CDR3s include the opening cysteine and the closing phenylalanine or tryptophan. Fields, in order: V gene, clone size, J gene, CDR3 protein. Some rows have no size entry. The others give once, few or many, or a class for an expanded clone.

>TRBV7-2|few|TRBJ1-4
CASSLQTGGNEKLFF
>TRBV9|NA|TRBJ1-3
CASSVVADPGNTIYF
>TRBV5-5|NA|TRBJ1-6
CASSLVWQGLNNSPLHF
>TRBV10-3|NA|TRBJ1-1
CAISDDRGNTEAFF
>TRBV5-8|NA|TRBJ2-6
CASSLGQVSGANVLTF
>TRBV27|few|TRBJ2-7
CASSTGRRSYEQYF
>TRBV9|NA|TRBJ1-2
CASSVAWGHYGYTF
>TRBV3-1/TRBV3-2|NA|TRBJ1-2
CASNPTGERGYGYTF
>TRBV3-1/TRBV3-2|NA|TRBJ2-5
CASSQRDSQETQYF
>TRBV5-1|once|TRBJ2-1
CASSLSEAGNEQFF
>TRBV7-3|NA|TRBJ2-2
CASSLSLTGGRLFF
>TRBV6-2/TRBV6-3|NA|TRBJ2-7
CASSYLLAGGYEQYF
>TRBV4-2|few|TRBJ1-4
CASSRGTGGNEKLFF
>TRBV7-2|NA|TRBJ2-4
CASSLDRALAKNIQYF
>TRBV3-1/TRBV3-2|NA|TRBJ2-3
CASRAGTGWADTQYF
>TRBV18|NA|TRBJ2-1
CASSAINGDTEQFF
>TRBV9|NA|TRBJ2-5
CASSPFRDTLYGTQYF
>TRBV4-3|NA|TRBJ1-5
CASSQDRGGYQPQHF
>TRBV5-4|NA|TRBJ2-5
CASSAVGDQETQYF
>TRBV24-1|NA|TRBJ1-2
CATSDPTGGGGYTF
>TRBV28|NA|TRBJ1-2
CASSPGGVRAETPYGYTF
>TRBV7-8|NA|TRBJ1-1
CASSYLNTEAFF
>TRBV5-4|NA|TRBJ1-1
CASSRGQLNTEAFF
>TRBV29-1|NA|TRBJ1-3
CSVGDRGAGNTIYF